This record concerns one T cell receptor (beta chain) sequence. Each CDR3 protein gets one entry after TCRdb re-called the RT-PCR reads with MiXCR. The sample holds hundreds of thousands of distinct CDR3 sequences, 25% seen once. The data are from a study of response to subunit inactivated influenza vaccine. Trimming took off 3 bases at V and 3 bases at J, with 14 bases between the two ends. The CDR3 sequence is 15 residues long. The chain joins TRBV12-3 or TRBV12-4 to TRBJ1-1; D is perhaps TRBD1 (5 bases). Specimen: CD4+ T cells sorted from PBMCs, collected roughly 5 days after vaccination. The receptor was derived from a man aged 45-65 years who received an inactivated influenza vaccine. The DNA for the CDR3 is TGTGCCAGCAGTTTGCAGGTGGGGGGTCACACTGAAGCTTTCTTT. This translates into CASSLQVGGHTEAFF.